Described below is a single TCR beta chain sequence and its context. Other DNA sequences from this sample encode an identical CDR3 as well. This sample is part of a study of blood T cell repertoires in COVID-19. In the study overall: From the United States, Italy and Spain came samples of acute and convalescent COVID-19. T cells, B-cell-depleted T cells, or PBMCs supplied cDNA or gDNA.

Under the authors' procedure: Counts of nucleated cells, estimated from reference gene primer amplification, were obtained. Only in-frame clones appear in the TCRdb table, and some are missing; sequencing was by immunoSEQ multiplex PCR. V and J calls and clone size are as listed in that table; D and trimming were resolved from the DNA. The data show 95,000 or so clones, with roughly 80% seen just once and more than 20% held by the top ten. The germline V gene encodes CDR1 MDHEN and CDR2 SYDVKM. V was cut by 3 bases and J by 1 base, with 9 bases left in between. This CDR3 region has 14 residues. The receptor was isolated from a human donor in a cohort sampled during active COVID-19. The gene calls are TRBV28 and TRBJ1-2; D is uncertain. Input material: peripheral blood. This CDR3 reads CASSFPGVNYGYTF. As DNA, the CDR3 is TGTGCCAGCAGTTTCCCGGGAGTTAACTATGGCTACACCTTC.